These 9 T cell receptor beta chains were all obtained from the same sample, sequenced in a study of blood T cells in healthy people across ages. Combining a sample-barcoded 5' primer with a J-beta primer mix, a second PCR ran for roughly 7 to 11 cycles. TCRdb reanalysed the 5' RACE reads using MiXCR and keeps one entry per CDR3 protein. The data show around 520,000 distinct CDR3 sequences, about 27% seen once. The data were also submitted as part of a second study, on T cells of mothers and their children.

The sample consisted of blood. The receptor set was obtained from a boy aged 2-9 years in good health.

This clonotype was recorded at least ten times. The chain recombines TRBV5-1 with TRBJ1-4; 10 bases match TRBD1. The CDR3 spans 16 residues. Germline V gene data show CDR1 as SGHRS and CDR2 as YFSETQ. J lost 5 bases, V lost 2 bases, and 6 bases had no gene match. The CDR3 here is CASSFGQGGKNEKLFF. In DNA, the CDR3 is TGCGCCAGCAGCTTCGGACAGGGGGGGAAGAATGAAAAACTGTTTTTT.

This clonotype was observed a handful of times. The genes are TRBV29-1 and TRBJ2-1, with 7 bases aligning to TRBD1. Germline V gene data show CDR1 as SQVTM and CDR2 as ANQGSEA. The V segment lost 7 bases and the J segment 8 bases; nucleotides outside the gene matches: 11. This CDR3 region has 13 residues. The CDR3 bases are TGCAGCGCCCTACGACAGGGCTGGGATGAGCAGTTCTTC. It specifies CSALRQGWDEQFF.

The chain carries TRBV7-8 and TRBJ2-7; maybe TRBD2 (5 bases). Per germline, CDR1 SGHVS and CDR2 FQNEAQ. The CDR3 has 15 amino acids. V was trimmed by 1 base and J by 0 bases, leaving 10 bases between them. CDR3 in amino acids: CASSLVWSGSYEQYF. CDR3 sequence (DNA): TGTGCCAGCAGCTTAGTTTGGAGCGGCTCCTACGAGCAGTACTTC.

A few counts support this clonotype. J is TRBJ2-1 and V is TRBV25-1, with D perhaps matching TRBD2 (5 bases). From germline, CDR1 is MGHDK and CDR2 SYGVNS. This CDR3 contains 16 residues. V lost 2 bases and J lost 0, with 11 bases in between. CDR3 amino acids: CASSEPSGISYNEQFF. DNA of the CDR3: TGTGCCAGCAGTGAACCCAGCGGAATCTCCTACAATGAGCAGTTCTTC.

This clonotype was seen only a few times. The V and J genes are TRBV9 and TRBJ2-1, with 11 bases aligning to TRBD2. The CDR3 length is 16 residues. CDR1 is SGDLS and CDR2 is YYNGEE in the germline V gene. V shed 3 bases, J shed 7 bases, and the junction held 9 bases outside the gene matches. The CDR3 region is CASSALIAGGWNEQFF. CDR3 DNA sequence: TGTGCCAGCAGCGCCCTCATAGCGGGAGGGTGGAATGAGCAGTTCTTC.

This clonotype showed up many times. This rearrangement joins TRBV6-6 to TRBJ2-2; 7 bases fit TRBD1. The junction had 6 bases not matched to a gene; V was cut back by 5 bases and J by 6 bases. Germline V CDR1 and CDR2: MNHNY, SVGAGI (reference sequence). The CDR3 is 14 amino acids. DNA of the CDR3: TGTGCCAGCAGTGCAACAGGGGTAGCCGGGGAGCTGTTTTTT. It yields the protein CASSATGVAGELFF.

CDR3 residues: CASRTGVGTGELFF. The CDR3 nucleotides read TGTGCCAGCAGGACAGGGGTGGGGACCGGGGAGCTGTTTTTT. The rearrangement uses TRBV6-2 or TRBV6-3 and TRBJ2-2; 8 bases line up with TRBD1. The V gene end was trimmed by 6 bases and the J gene end by 5 bases; junction bases not matched to a gene: 5. This CDR3 has 14 residues. Germline CDR1 is MNHEY and CDR2 is SVGEGT.

Comments on this clonotype: Mismatch with germline at one junction end may stem from a read error. This chain joins TRBV6-5 and TRBJ1-1; 7 positions match TRBD1. Germline V gene data show CDR1 as MNHEY and CDR2 as SVGAGI. CDR3 size: 13 residues. The DNA for the CDR3 is TGTGCCAGCAGCGTAGGGGGCAACACTGGAGCTTCCTTT. Its translation is CASSVGGNTGASF.

This chain's CDR3 is CSAPRDRGNTGELFF. CDR3 bases: TGCAGTGCTCCCCGGGACAGGGGGAACACCGGGGAGCTGTTTTTT. The chain uses TRBV20-1 and TRBJ2-2, with 10 positions matching TRBD1. CDR3 size: 15 residues. Per the germline V gene, CDR1 is DFQATT and CDR2 is SNEGSKA (reference sequence). V shed 5 bases, J shed 1 base, and the junction held 4 bases outside the gene matches.